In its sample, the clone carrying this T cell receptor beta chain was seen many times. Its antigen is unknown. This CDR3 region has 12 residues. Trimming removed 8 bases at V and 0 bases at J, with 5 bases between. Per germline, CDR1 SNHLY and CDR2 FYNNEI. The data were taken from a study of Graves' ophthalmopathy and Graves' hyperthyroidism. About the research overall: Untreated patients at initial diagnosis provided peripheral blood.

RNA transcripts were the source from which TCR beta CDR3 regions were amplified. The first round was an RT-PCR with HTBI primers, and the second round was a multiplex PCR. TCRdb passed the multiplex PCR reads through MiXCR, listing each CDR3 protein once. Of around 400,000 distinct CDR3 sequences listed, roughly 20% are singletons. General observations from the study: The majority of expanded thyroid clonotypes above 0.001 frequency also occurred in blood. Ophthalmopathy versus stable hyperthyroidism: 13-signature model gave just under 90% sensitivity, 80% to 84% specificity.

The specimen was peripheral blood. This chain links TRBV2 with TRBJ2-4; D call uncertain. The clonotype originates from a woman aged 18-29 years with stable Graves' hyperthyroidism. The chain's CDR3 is CASCLAKNIQYF. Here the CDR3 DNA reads TGTGCCAGCTGTCTAGCCAAAAACATTCAGTACTTC.